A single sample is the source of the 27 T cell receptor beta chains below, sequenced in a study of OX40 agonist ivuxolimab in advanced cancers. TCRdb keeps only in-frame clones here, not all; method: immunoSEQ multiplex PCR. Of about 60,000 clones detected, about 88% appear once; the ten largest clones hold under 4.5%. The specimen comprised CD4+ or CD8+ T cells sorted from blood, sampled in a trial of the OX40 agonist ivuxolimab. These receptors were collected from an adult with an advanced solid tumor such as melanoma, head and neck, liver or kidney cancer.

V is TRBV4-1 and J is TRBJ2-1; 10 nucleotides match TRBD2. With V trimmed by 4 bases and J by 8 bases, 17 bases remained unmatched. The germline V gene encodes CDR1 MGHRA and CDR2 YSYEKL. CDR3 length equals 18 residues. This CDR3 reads CASSPVVAGGQPGDEQFF. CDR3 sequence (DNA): TGCGCCAGCAGCCCGGTAGTAGCGGGGGGCCAACCTGGGGATGAGCAGTTCTTC.

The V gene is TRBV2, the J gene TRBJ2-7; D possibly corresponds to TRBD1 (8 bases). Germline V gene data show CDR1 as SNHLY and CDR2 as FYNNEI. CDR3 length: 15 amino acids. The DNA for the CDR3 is TGTGTTTCGATGAGGGGCCTTACAGGGGGGGACGAGCAGTACTTC. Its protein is CVSMRGLTGGDEQYF.

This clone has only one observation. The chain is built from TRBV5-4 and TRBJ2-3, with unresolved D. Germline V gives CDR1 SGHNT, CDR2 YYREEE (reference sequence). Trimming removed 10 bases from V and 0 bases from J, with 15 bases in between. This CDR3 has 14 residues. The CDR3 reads CASSLTTSTDTQYF. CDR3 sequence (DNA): TGTGCCTCCAGTCTAACCACTAGCACAGATACGCAGTATTTT.

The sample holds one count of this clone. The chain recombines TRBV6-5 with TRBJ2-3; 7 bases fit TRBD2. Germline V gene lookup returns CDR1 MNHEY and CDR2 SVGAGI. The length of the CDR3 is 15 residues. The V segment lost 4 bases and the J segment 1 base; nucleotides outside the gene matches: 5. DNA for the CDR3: TGTGCCAGCAGTTTGGGCGCGGGGGGCACAGATACGCAGTATTTT. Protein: CASSLGAGGTDTQYF.

CDR3 bases: TGCAGCGTCGGGACACCCACCTACGAGCAGTACTTC. Its protein is CSVGTPTYEQYF. The chain joins TRBV29-1 to TRBJ2-7; TRBD1 might be the D (6 bases). This CDR3 spans 12 amino acids. Trimming stripped 6 bases from V and 2 bases from J, with 11 bases between. Germline V gene sequence: CDR1 SQVTM, CDR2 ANQGSEA.

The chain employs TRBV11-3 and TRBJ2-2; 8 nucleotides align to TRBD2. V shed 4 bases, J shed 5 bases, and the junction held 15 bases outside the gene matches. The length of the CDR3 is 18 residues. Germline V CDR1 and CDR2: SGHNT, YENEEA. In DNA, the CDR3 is TGTGCCAGCAGCTCCAGTTTGCAGCGGGGGTTGCGGACCGGGGAGCTGTTTTTT. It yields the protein CASSSSLQRGLRTGELFF. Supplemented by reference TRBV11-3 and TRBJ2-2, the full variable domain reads EAGVVQSPRYKIIEKKQPVAFWCNPISGHNTLYWYLQNLGQGPELLIRYENEEAVDDSQLPKDRFSAERLKGVDSTLKIQPAELGDSAVYLCASSSSLQRGLRTGELFFGEGSRLTVL.

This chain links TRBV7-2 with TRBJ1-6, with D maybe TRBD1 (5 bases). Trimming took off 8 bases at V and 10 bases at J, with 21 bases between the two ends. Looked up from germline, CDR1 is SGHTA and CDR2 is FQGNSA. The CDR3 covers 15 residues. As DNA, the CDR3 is TGTGCCAGCTCCTGGGACCTCGGGGCGAACTCACCCCTCCACTTT. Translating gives CASSWDLGANSPLHF.

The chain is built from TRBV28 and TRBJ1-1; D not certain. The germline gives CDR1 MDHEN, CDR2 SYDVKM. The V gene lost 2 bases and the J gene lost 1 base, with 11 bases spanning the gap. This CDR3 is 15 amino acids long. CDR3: CASSLGVLGNTEAFF. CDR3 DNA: TGTGCCAGCAGTTTAGGCGTTTTAGGGAACACTGAAGCTTTCTTT.

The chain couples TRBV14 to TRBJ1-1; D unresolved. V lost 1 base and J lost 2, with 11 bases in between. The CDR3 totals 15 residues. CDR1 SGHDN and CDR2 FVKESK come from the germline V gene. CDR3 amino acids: CASSQAYSLNTEAFF. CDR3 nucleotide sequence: TGTGCCAGCAGCCAAGCTTACAGCCTAAACACTGAAGCTTTCTTT.

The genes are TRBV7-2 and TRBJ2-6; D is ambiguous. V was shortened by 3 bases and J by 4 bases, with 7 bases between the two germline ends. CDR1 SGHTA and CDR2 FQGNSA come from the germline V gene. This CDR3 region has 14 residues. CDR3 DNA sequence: TGTGCCAGCAGCTTCGGGCAGGGGGCCAACGTCCTGACTTTC. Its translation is CASSFGQGANVLTF.

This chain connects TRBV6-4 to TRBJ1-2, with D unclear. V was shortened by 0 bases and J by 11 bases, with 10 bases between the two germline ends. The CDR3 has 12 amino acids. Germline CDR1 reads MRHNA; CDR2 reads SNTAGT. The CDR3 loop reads CASSDSRERYTF. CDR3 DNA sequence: TGTGCCAGCAGTGACTCTAGGGAGAGATACACCTTC.

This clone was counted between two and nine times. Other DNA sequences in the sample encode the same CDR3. The chain's CDR3 is CASSQEGTPYGYTF. CDR3 coding DNA: TGTGCCAGCAGCCAAGAAGGGACACCCTATGGCTACACCTTC. The chain couples TRBV4-2 to TRBJ1-2; D might be TRBD1 (6 bases). The CDR3 loop spans 14 amino acids. Trimming took off 0 bases at V and 4 bases at J, with 9 bases between the two ends. In germline, CDR1 is LGHNA, CDR2 YNFKEQ.

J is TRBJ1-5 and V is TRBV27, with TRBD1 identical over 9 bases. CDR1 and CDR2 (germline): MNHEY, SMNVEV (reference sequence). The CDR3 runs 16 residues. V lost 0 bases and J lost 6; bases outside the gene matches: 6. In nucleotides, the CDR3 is TGTGCCAGCAGTTTATCGGGAATGACAGGGGGTCAGCCCCAGCATTTT. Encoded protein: CASSLSGMTGGQPQHF.

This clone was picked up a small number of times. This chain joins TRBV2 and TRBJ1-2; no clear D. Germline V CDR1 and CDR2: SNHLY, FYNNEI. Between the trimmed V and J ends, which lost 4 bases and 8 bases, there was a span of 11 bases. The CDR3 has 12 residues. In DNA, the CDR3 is TGTGCCAGCAGTGGCGACATCGGCGGCTACACCTTC. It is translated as CASSGDIGGYTF.

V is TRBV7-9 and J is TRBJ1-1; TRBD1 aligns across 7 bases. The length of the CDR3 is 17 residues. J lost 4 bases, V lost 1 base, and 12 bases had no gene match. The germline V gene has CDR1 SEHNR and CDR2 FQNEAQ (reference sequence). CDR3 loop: CASSLDSWTGLATEAFF. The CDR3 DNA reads TGTGCCAGCAGCTTAGATTCTTGGACAGGATTGGCCACTGAAGCTTTCTTT.

CDR3: CASSRRRNQPQHF. The CDR3 coding sequence is TGCGCCAGCAGCCGCAGACGCAATCAGCCCCAGCATTTT. This chain uses TRBV4-3 with TRBJ1-5; D call uncertain. CDR3 size: 13 residues. V was shortened by 4 bases and J by 2 bases, with 6 bases between the two germline ends. Germline CDR1 and CDR2: LGHNA and YSLEER.

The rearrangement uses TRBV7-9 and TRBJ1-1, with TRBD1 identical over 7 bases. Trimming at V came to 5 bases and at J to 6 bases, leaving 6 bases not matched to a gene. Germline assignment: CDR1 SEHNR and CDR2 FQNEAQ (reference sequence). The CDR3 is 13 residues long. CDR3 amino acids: CASSLGTAAEAFF. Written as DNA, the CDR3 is TGTGCCAGCAGCCTTGGGACAGCGGCTGAAGCTTTCTTT.

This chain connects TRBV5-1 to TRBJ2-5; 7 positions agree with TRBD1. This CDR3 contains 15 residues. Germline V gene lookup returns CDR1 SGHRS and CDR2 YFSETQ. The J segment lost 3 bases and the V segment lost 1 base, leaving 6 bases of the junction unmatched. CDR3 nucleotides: TGCGCCAGCAGCTTGAACCGACAGGGTGAAGAGACCCAGTACTTC. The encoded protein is CASSLNRQGEETQYF.

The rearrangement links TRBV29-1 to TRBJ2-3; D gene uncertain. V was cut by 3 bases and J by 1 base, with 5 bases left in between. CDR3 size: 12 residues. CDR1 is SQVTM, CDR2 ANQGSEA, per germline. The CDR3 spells CSVEIGTDTQYF. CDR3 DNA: TGCAGCGTTGAGATCGGCACAGATACGCAGTATTTT.

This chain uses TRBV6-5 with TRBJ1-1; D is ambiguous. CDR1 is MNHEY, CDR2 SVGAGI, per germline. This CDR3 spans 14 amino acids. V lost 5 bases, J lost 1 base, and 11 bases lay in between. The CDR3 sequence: CASSPQGRNTEAFF. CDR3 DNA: TGTGCCAGCAGTCCTCAAGGTAGGAACACTGAAGCTTTCTTT.

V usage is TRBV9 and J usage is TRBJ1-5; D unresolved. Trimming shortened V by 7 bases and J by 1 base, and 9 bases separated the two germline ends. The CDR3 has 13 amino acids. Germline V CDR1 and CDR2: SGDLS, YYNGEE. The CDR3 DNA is TGTGCCAGCCCAAGACGAAGCAATCAGCCCCAGCATTTT. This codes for CASPRRSNQPQHF.

DNA of the CDR3: TGTGCCAGCACCGCAAGCGGCCCCCAGACCCAGTACTTC. It yields the protein CASTASGPQTQYF. The chain employs TRBV6-6 and TRBJ2-5; maybe TRBD2 (5 bases). V was trimmed by 7 bases and J by 6 bases, leaving 15 bases between them. Germline V gene data show CDR1 as MNHNY and CDR2 as SVGAGI (reference sequence). The CDR3 is made up of 13 amino acids.

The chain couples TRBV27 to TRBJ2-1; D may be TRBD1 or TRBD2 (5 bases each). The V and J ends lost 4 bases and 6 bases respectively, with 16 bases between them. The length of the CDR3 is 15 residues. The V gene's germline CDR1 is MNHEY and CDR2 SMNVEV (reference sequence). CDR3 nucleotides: TGTGCCAGCAGTTCCCAGGGAGAGGGTAGCAATGAGCAGTTCTTC. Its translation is CASSSQGEGSNEQFF.

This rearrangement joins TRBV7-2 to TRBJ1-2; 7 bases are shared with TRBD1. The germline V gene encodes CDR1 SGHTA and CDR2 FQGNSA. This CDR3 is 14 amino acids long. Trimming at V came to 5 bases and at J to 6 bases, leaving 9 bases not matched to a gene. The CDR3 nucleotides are TGTGCCAGCAGCCCCCATGGGACAGTAGATGGCTACACCTTC. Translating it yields CASSPHGTVDGYTF.

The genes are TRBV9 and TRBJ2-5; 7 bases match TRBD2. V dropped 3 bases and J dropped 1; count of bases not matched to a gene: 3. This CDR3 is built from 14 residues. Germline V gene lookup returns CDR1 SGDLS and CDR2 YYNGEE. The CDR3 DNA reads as TGTGCCAGCAGCGCGCGCGGGGGCCAAGAGACCCAGTACTTC. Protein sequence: CASSARGGQETQYF.

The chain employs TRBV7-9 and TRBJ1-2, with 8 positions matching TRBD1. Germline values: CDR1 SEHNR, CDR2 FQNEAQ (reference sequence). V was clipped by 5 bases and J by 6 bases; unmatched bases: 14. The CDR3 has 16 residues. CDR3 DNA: TGTGCCAGCAGCCGGGACAGGACCATTGGGGTCGATGGCTACACCTTC. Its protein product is CASSRDRTIGVDGYTF.

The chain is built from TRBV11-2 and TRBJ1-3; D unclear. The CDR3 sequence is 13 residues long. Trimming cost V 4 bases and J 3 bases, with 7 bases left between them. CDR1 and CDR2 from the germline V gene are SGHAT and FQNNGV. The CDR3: CASSSGGGNTIYF. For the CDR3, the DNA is TGTGCCAGCAGCTCCGGAGGTGGAAACACCATATATTTT.